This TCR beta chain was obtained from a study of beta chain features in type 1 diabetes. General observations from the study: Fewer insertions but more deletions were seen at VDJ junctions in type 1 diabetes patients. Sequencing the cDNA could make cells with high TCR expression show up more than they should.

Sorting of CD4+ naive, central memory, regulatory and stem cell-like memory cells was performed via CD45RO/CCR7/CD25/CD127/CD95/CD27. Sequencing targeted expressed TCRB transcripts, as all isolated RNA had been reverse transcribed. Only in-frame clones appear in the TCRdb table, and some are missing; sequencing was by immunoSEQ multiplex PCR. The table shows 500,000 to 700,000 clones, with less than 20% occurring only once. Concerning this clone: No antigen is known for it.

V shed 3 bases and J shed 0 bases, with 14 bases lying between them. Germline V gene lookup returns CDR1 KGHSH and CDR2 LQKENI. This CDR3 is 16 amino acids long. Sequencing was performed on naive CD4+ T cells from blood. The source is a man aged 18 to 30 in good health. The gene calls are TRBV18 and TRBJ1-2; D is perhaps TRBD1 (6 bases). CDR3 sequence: CASSPLPGEANYGYTF. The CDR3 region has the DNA TGTGCCAGCTCACCCCTCCCAGGGGAAGCTAACTATGGCTACACCTTC.